This T cell receptor (beta chain) was captured in a study of neurological immune-mediated disorders. Findings and caveats of the study: The greatest degree of TCR clonal expansion was observed in HTLV-1-associated myelopathy, with the lowest in multiple sclerosis, below that of healthy controls.

Sequencing runs each generated in excess of 170 million TCR-beta sequences derived from 15-18 subjects. TCRdb processed the 5' RACE reads anew with MiXCR; each CDR3 protein has one entry. The sample contains about 82,000 distinct CDR3 sequences, about 2.5% of which appear only once. The unsorted libraries were prepared from 2 million PBMCs (stored at -80 C). This CDR3 region has 13 residues. The germline V gene has CDR1 MNHEY and CDR2 SMNVEV (reference sequence). Details on this clonotype: Its antigen is as yet unknown. A much larger clone is a single base away; this may be a read error.

The sequenced sample consisted of PBMCs. The sequence was obtained from a woman in her 30s with multiple sclerosis. The rearrangement joins TRBV27 to TRBJ2-7, with 7 positions matching TRBD1. CDR3 sequence (DNA): TGTGCCAGCAGTTTAGGGACAGCATACGAGAAGTACTTC. Its translation: CASSLGTAYEKYF.